Below are 32 T cell receptor beta chains sequenced from a single sample in a study of blood T cell repertoires in COVID-19. Profiling relied on immunoSEQ multiplex PCR, and the TCRdb table lists in-frame clones only, not all of them. Of 260,000 or so clones in the sample, roughly 76% were seen once. The sequencing input was peripheral blood. The source is an elderly woman with COVID-19, enrolled during active disease.

The chain has TRBV10-3 and TRBJ1-6; D may be TRBD1 (6 bases). CDR3 length equals 15 residues. Germline values: CDR1 ENHRY, CDR2 SYGVKD. V was pared by 5 bases and J by 0 bases, with 8 bases between. The CDR3 sequence: CAISTGSSYNSPLHF. The CDR3 nucleotides read TGTGCCATCAGTACAGGGAGCTCCTATAATTCACCCCTCCACTTT.

The genes are TRBV5-1 and TRBJ2-1; no clear D. Germline values: CDR1 SGHRS, CDR2 YFSETQ. CDR3 length: 13 residues. V was cut by 0 bases and J by 5 bases, with 6 bases left in between. The CDR3 DNA follows: TGCGCCAGCAGCTTGGGACTCGACAATGAGCAGTTCTTC. Encoded protein: CASSLGLDNEQFF.

J is TRBJ1-5 and V is TRBV19, with 9 positions matching TRBD1. From germline, CDR1 is LNHDA and CDR2 SQIVND (reference sequence). The ends lost 10 bases at V and 4 bases at J; junction bases unmatched: 14. The CDR3 sequence is 16 residues long. This chain's CDR3 is CATRYGGTGWNQPQHF. The CDR3 DNA reads as TGTGCCACTCGTTACGGCGGGACAGGGTGGAATCAGCCCCAGCATTTT.

The genes are TRBV7-9 and TRBJ1-4; no clear D. The CDR3 contains 15 residues. Looked up from germline, CDR1 is SEHNR and CDR2 is FQNEAQ (reference sequence). Between the trimmed V and J ends, which lost 1 base and 8 bases, there was a span of 14 bases. The CDR3 DNA reads TGTGCCAGCAGCTTAGAAAGGGAGGATAGAGAAAAACTGTTTTTT. Translated, it gives CASSLEREDREKLFF. The full variable domain, rest sourced from reference TRBV7-9 and TRBJ1-4, is DTGVSQNPRHKITKRGQNVTFRCDPISEHNRLYWYRQTLGQGPEFLTYFQNEAQLEKSRLLSDRFSAERPKGSFSTLEIQRTEQGDSAMYLCASSLEREDREKLFFGSGTQLSVL.

This rearrangement joins TRBV9 to TRBJ2-2; TRBD2 matches 9 bases. V was pared by 4 bases and J by 8 bases, with 9 bases of the junction left unmatched. CDR1 and CDR2 (germline): SGDLS, YYNGEE. This CDR3 is 15 amino acids long. The CDR3 sequence is CASSSALAGKGELFF. CDR3 nucleotide sequence: TGTGCCAGCAGCTCCGCACTAGCGGGCAAAGGGGAGCTGTTTTTT.

The J gene is TRBJ1-2, the V gene TRBV4-1; a possible D gene is TRBD1 (5 bases). This CDR3 region has 13 residues. Germline lookup yields CDR1 MGHRA and CDR2 YSYEKL. The germline V and J ends were trimmed by 6 bases and 6 bases, with 14 bases remaining between them. The CDR3 DNA follows: TGCGCCAGCAGTCATCAGGGTAAGAATGGCTACACCTTC. Amino acids: CASSHQGKNGYTF.

This clone has a single count. The rearrangement joins TRBV7-8 to TRBJ2-1; 10 bases fit TRBD2. Looked up from germline, CDR1 is SGHVS and CDR2 is FQNEAQ. This CDR3 has 14 residues. The V segment lost 5 bases and the J segment 7 bases; nucleotides outside the gene matches: 5. CDR3 DNA sequence: TGTGCCAGCAGCCCCGTAGCGGGGGGAAATGAGCAGTTCTTC. It is translated as CASSPVAGGNEQFF. Filled out from reference TRBV7-8 and TRBJ2-1, the complete variable domain reads GAGVSQSPRYKVAKRGQDVALRCDPISGHVSLFWYQQALGQGPEFLTYFQNEAQLDKSGLPSDRFFAERPEGSVSTLKIQRTQQEDSAVYLCASSPVAGGNEQFFGPGTRLTVL.

This clone has only one observation. The rearrangement links TRBV4-2 to TRBJ1-4; 9 nucleotides align to TRBD1. Germline CDR1 is LGHNA and CDR2 is YNFKEQ. V gave up 3 bases and J gave up 2 bases; unmatched junction bases: 13. The length of the CDR3 is 19 residues. This CDR3 reads CASSHKTGTGWTTNEKLFF. CDR3 in DNA: TGTGCCAGCAGCCACAAGACCGGGACAGGGTGGACGACTAATGAAAAACTGTTTTTT.

The chain has TRBV6-5 and TRBJ2-2; D gene uncertain. Trimming cost V 0 bases and J 1 base, with 6 bases left between them. The CDR3 consists of 15 residues. Germline V gene sequence: CDR1 MNHEY, CDR2 SVGAGI. CDR3 sequence reads: CASSYSSQNTGELFF. The CDR3 nucleotides read TGTGCCAGCAGTTACTCGAGTCAGAACACCGGGGAGCTGTTTTTT.

V usage is TRBV14 and J usage is TRBJ1-2; no clear D. Germline-derived CDR1 and CDR2 are SGHDN and FVKESK. V lost 0 bases, J lost 4 bases, and 9 bases lay in between. The CDR3 is 14 residues long. The CDR3 coding sequence is TGTGCCAGCAGCCAAGATCCAGGTAGCTATGGCTACACCTTC. Its protein product is CASSQDPGSYGYTF.

The chain has TRBV28 and TRBJ2-7, with 9 bases identical to TRBD2. The CDR3 sequence is 16 residues long. The junction had 11 bases not matched to a gene; V was cut back by 3 bases and J by 5 bases. The germline CDR1 and CDR2 sequences are MDHEN and SYDVKM. The CDR3 loop reads CASSFSSGAISNEQYF. The CDR3 DNA follows: TGTGCCAGCAGTTTTTCTAGCGGGGCTATTAGCAACGAGCAGTACTTC.

The CDR3: CASSPFEGGGSGANVLTF. Here the CDR3 DNA reads TGTGCCAGCTCACCATTTGAGGGAGGTGGCTCTGGGGCCAACGTCCTGACTTTC. The rearrangement uses TRBV18 and TRBJ2-6; D might be TRBD2 (6 bases). CDR1 KGHSH and CDR2 LQKENI come from the germline V gene. Trimming pared 2 bases from V and 0 bases from J, leaving 14 bases between. The CDR3 is made up of 18 amino acids.

Note on this clone: At one end the junction does not follow the germline gene, possibly because of a read error. V is TRBV5-5 and J is TRBJ2-2; tentatively, D is TRBD1 (5 bases). Per germline, CDR1 SGHKS and CDR2 YYEKEE (reference sequence). CDR3 length equals 16 residues. This CDR3 is CASSPTPIWGTWELFF. The CDR3 DNA sequence: TGTGCCAGCAGCCCAACCCCGATCTGGGGCACCTGGGAGCTGTTTTTT.

The rearrangement uses TRBV6-6 and TRBJ2-1, with a tentative D call TRBD1 (6 bases). The CDR3 covers 15 residues. CDR1 and CDR2 from the germline V gene are MNHNY and SVGAGI (reference sequence). With 2 bases removed from V and 3 bases from J, the gap between germline ends came to 11 bases. The chain's CDR3 is CASSYVQGHYNEQFF. The DNA for the CDR3 is TGTGCCAGCAGTTACGTTCAGGGACACTACAATGAGCAGTTCTTC.

V gene TRBV14 combines with J gene TRBJ1-6; D gene uncertain. V was trimmed by 1 base and J by 9 bases, leaving 7 bases between them. The V gene's germline CDR1 is SGHDN and CDR2 FVKESK. CDR3 size: 13 residues. The CDR3 sequence: CASSQVLSSPLHF. The CDR3 bases are TGTGCCAGCAGCCAAGTCTTGAGTTCACCCCTCCACTTT.

The chain links TRBV7-9 to TRBJ2-2; D is perhaps TRBD1 (6 bases). CDR1 and CDR2 (germline): SEHNR, FQNEAQ (reference sequence). The CDR3 length is 16 residues. V was clipped by 3 bases and J by 2 bases, with 13 bases between them. The CDR3 DNA reads as TGTGCCAGCAGCTTCCCCGGACAGTTAAACACCGGGGAGCTGTTTTTT. Amino acid sequence: CASSFPGQLNTGELFF.

The chain links TRBV19 to TRBJ2-5; 8 bases agree with TRBD2. This CDR3 has 15 residues. After removal of 10 bases from V and 5 bases from J, the junction contained 15 bases not matched to a gene. The germline gives CDR1 LNHDA, CDR2 SQIVND (reference sequence). The CDR3 reads CATSGSGAREETQYF. The CDR3 DNA reads TGTGCCACCTCGGGTAGCGGGGCCAGAGAGGAGACCCAGTACTTC. Full variable domain (remainder filled in from reference TRBV19 and TRBJ2-5): DGGITQSPKYLFRKEGQNVTLSCEQNLNHDAMYWYRQDPGQGLRLIYYSQIVNDFQKGDIAEGYSVSREKKESFPLTVTSAQKNPTAFYLCATSGSGAREETQYFGPGTRLLVL.

The chain uses TRBV6-5 and TRBJ1-4; weak D call: TRBD1 (6 bases). Trimming took 7 bases from V and 5 from J, leaving 17 bases between them. CDR1 is MNHEY, CDR2 SVGAGI, per germline. This CDR3 has 15 amino acids. The CDR3 sequence is CASTLQGHPNEKLFF. CDR3 sequence (DNA): TGTGCCAGCACACTGCAGGGGCATCCCAATGAAAAACTGTTTTTT.

This chain uses TRBV5-1 with TRBJ2-5; 8 nucleotides agree with TRBD1. The V gene end was trimmed by 4 bases and the J gene end by 9 bases; junction bases not matched to a gene: 14. The germline gives CDR1 SGHRS, CDR2 YFSETQ. The CDR3 is 15 residues long. Written as DNA, the CDR3 is TGCGCCAGCAGCCGTACCGGGACAGGACAATTGCCCCAGTACTTC. This gives the protein CASSRTGTGQLPQYF. The variable domain in full, completed from reference TRBV5-1 and TRBJ2-5, reads KAGVTQTPRYLIKTRGQQVTLSCSPISGHRSVSWYQQTPGQGLQFLFEYFSETQRNKGNFPGRFSGRQFSNSRSEMNVSTLELGDSALYLCASSRTGTGQLPQYFGPGTRLLVL.

The rearrangement joins TRBV5-1 to TRBJ2-1; D is perhaps TRBD2 (6 bases). Germline V CDR1 and CDR2: SGHRS, YFSETQ. Deletions cut 0 bases from V and 0 bases from J, with 10 bases between. The CDR3 is made up of 16 amino acids. The CDR3 loop reads CASSLVSGPSYNEQFF. The CDR3 DNA sequence: TGCGCCAGCAGCTTGGTAAGCGGGCCCTCCTACAATGAGCAGTTCTTC.

V is TRBV6-2 or TRBV6-3 and J is TRBJ2-5; tentatively, D is TRBD2 (6 bases). Trimming shortened V by 5 bases and J by 4 bases, and 17 bases separated the two germline ends. Germline V CDR1 and CDR2: MNHEY, SVGEGT. This CDR3 is 15 amino acids long. The CDR3 loop is CASSGDFFMGETQYF. For the CDR3, the DNA is TGTGCCAGCAGTGGGGACTTCTTCATGGGAGAGACCCAGTACTTC.

The chain uses TRBV28 and TRBJ1-2; D is uncertain. CDR1 and CDR2 from the germline V gene are MDHEN and SYDVKM. The germline V and J ends were trimmed by 10 bases and 0 bases, with 15 bases remaining between them. The CDR3 runs to 14 residues. The CDR3 loop is CATWKRRTNYGYTF. The CDR3 DNA sequence: TGTGCCACCTGGAAACGGAGGACTAACTATGGCTACACCTTC.

The gene calls are TRBV28 and TRBJ1-2; TRBD1 might be the D (5 bases). The CDR3 loop spans 14 amino acids. Between the trimmed V and J ends, which lost 6 bases and 6 bases, there was a span of 17 bases. Germline V gene lookup returns CDR1 MDHEN and CDR2 SYDVKM. The CDR3 protein is CASRRSMPGDGYTF. As DNA, the CDR3 is TGTGCCAGCAGAAGGTCCATGCCGGGGGATGGCTACACCTTC.

This chain joins TRBV3-1 (or the pseudogene TRBV3-2) and TRBJ2-7, with TRBD2 matching 9 bases. Germline loops: CDR1 LGHDT, CDR2 YNNKEL (reference sequence). Trimming cost V 3 bases and J 6 bases; bases outside gene matches: 12. The length of the CDR3 is 16 residues. In nucleotides, the CDR3 is TGTGCCAGCAGCCACCTGGGACTAGCAACCTCCGGCGAGCAGTACTTC. This codes for CASSHLGLATSGEQYF.

This clone came up once. The rearrangement links TRBV5-1 to TRBJ2-7; possibly TRBD1 for D (6 bases). Germline V gene data show CDR1 as SGHRS and CDR2 as YFSETQ. V was shortened by 7 bases and J by 0 bases, with 14 bases between the two germline ends. This CDR3 spans 14 amino acids. This CDR3 is CASAETDSSYEQYF. CDR3 in DNA: TGCGCCAGCGCGGAAACGGACAGCTCCTACGAGCAGTACTTC.

The chain employs TRBV19 and TRBJ2-7, with TRBD1 matching 7 bases. Trimming at V came to 6 bases and at J to 3 bases, leaving 11 bases not matched to a gene. CDR3 length equals 15 residues. Germline V lookup: CDR1 LNHDA, CDR2 SQIVND (reference sequence). The DNA for the CDR3 is TGTGCCAGTAGCCAGACCCCGGGACAGCGCTACGAGCAGTACTTC. Encoded protein: CASSQTPGQRYEQYF.

This clone was seen once. The rearrangement links TRBV9 to TRBJ1-4, with 9 bases lining up with TRBD1. The CDR3 contains 16 residues. CDR1 SGDLS and CDR2 YYNGEE come from the germline V gene. With 4 bases clipped from V and 6 bases from J, the junction kept 10 bases outside the gene matches. In DNA form, the CDR3 reads TGTGCCAGCAGCTCCGGACAGGGGCTTGGAGATGAAAAACTGTTTTTT. It codes for CASSSGQGLGDEKLFF.

The chain uses TRBV2 and TRBJ1-6; D remains ambiguous. The V end lost 6 bases, the J end lost 10 bases, and 16 bases lay between the germline ends. Germline CDR1 is SNHLY and CDR2 is FYNNEI. The CDR3 has 14 amino acids. Written as DNA, the CDR3 is TGTGCCAGCAGGGAGGCGGGTCCGGGGTCACCCCTCCACTTT. It translates to CASREAGPGSPLHF.

V gene TRBV19 combines with J gene TRBJ2-3; D perhaps matches TRBD1 (6 bases). The germline CDR1 and CDR2 sequences are LNHDA and SQIVND (reference sequence). This CDR3 has 12 residues. The V and J ends lost 5 bases and 9 bases respectively, with 12 bases between them. The CDR3 DNA sequence: TGTGCCAGTAGTTCTGGTGGGACAACGCAGTATTTT. As protein: CASSSGGTTQYF.

The chain recombines TRBV3-1 (or the pseudogene TRBV3-2) with TRBJ2-7, with D tentatively TRBD2 (5 bases). V lost 2 bases and J lost 6, with 11 bases in between. CDR3 length equals 13 residues. CDR1 is LGHDT and CDR2 is YNNKEL in the germline V gene (reference sequence). Here the CDR3 reads CASSQRERAEQYF. The CDR3, as DNA: TGTGCCAGCAGCCAAAGGGAGAGGGCCGAGCAGTACTTC.

The chain recombines TRBV2 with TRBJ2-6; tentatively, D is TRBD2 (6 bases). The germline gives CDR1 SNHLY, CDR2 FYNNEI. The length of the CDR3 is 15 residues. V lost 9 bases and J lost 1, with 13 bases in between. The CDR3 region is CARAAGRSGANVLTF. In nucleotides, the CDR3 is TGTGCCAGGGCCGCGGGAAGGTCTGGGGCCAACGTCCTGACTTTC.

The V gene is TRBV23-1, the J gene TRBJ1-5; TRBD1 matches 9 bases. TRBV23-1 is an ORF, with its function uncertain. V lost 4 bases and J lost 3; bases outside the gene matches: 16. This CDR3 has 19 residues. CDR3 nucleotide sequence: TGCGCCAGCAGTCTAAGACAGGGGGACTTCTTTTCCTTCAATCAGCCCCAGCATTTT. Translated: CASSLRQGDFFSFNQPQHF.